This entry concerns a single T cell receptor beta chain. Its antigen is unidentified. Germline V gene data show CDR1 as SGDLS and CDR2 as YYNGEE. Trimming cost V 0 bases and J 2 bases, with 9 bases left between them. The CDR3 consists of 15 residues. Some clones are missing from TCRdb's copy, which holds only in-frame ones; the method was immunoSEQ multiplex PCR. The sample has over 200,000 clones, around 88% seen once. The sample belongs to a study of cytomegalovirus exposure and HLA in healthy donors. Study results and limitations: TCR beta chains numbering under 200 were designated cytomegalovirus-associated.

This TCR was sampled from a woman between 18 and 29 years old in good health and CMV-seronegative. The material sequenced was PBMCs. This chain connects TRBV9 to TRBJ2-1; perhaps TRBD2 as D (6 bases). The CDR3 sequence: CASSVDGSPYNEQFF. CDR3 sequence (DNA): TGTGCCAGCAGCGTAGACGGGAGCCCCTACAATGAGCAGTTCTTC. Variable domain in full (rest from reference TRBV9 and TRBJ2-1): DSGVTQTPKHLITATGQRVTLRCSPRSGDLSVYWYQQSLDQGLQFLIQYYNGEERAKGNILERFSAQQFPDLHSELNLSSLELGDSALYFCASSVDGSPYNEQFFGPGTRLTVL.